A selection of T cell receptor beta chains follows, all from one sample in a study of identical twins. MiXCR, applied by TCRdb to the 5' RACE reads, yields one record per CDR3 protein. This sample has some 900,000 distinct CDR3 sequences; approximately 13% occur once, and the top ten carry around 1.5%. These same records also appear under a second study, on yellow fever vaccine responses in identical twins.

The sequencing input was PBMCs. The receptors stem from a woman in her late teens or twenties in good health. Each CDR3 is given with its conserved first and last residue. Fields, in order: J gene, clone size, D gene, V gene, CDR3 protein. D genes are given only for firm matches. The size entry is marked missing in some rows and otherwise reads once, few, many or a size class.

TRBJ2-2,many,NA,TRBV28,CASSLNANTGELFF
TRBJ2-7,many,NA,TRBV4-2,CASSPRLGGRGLYEQYF
TRBJ1-5,NA,TRBD1,TRBV5-1,CASSLGQGTDQPQHF
TRBJ1-1,NA,NA,TRBV19,CASSTSADREAFF
TRBJ1-3,NA,NA,TRBV6-5,CASSYSDSSGNTIYF
TRBJ2-1,NA,TRBD2,TRBV29-1,CSVPGGTSGRASYNEQFF
TRBJ2-1,few,TRBD2,TRBV20-1,CSAREGGGTYNEQFF
TRBJ2-7,NA,NA,TRBV3-1,CASSQVQGTQYF
TRBJ1-2,NA,NA,TRBV10-3,CANLKGEYGYTF
TRBJ2-7,NA,TRBD2,TRBV6-5,CASSYRLAGGPYEQYF
TRBJ2-5,NA,TRBD1,TRBV20-1,CSALQTGLYF
TRBJ2-5,NA,NA,TRBV4-2,CASSQEGPGLRQETQYF
TRBJ2-2,few,NA,TRBV20-1,CSARDGAGLNTGELFF
TRBJ1-1,few,NA,TRBV9,CASSPGGASTEAFF
TRBJ1-2,many,TRBD1,TRBV12-3/TRBV12-4,CASSFGQDHGYTF
TRBJ1-5,few,NA,TRBV7-2,CASSLEERGFQPQHF
TRBJ2-1,NA,NA,TRBV5-1,CASSLSPGDYNEQFF
TRBJ1-2,NA,TRBD1,TRBV29-1,CSVESPGGYYGYTF
TRBJ1-1,few,NA,TRBV5-1,CASSLDRAAEAFF
TRBJ2-1,many,TRBD1,TRBV20-1,CSAIPGQVIGEQFF
TRBJ2-3,few,TRBD1,TRBV10-2,CASSEDRGRQYF
TRBJ2-6,once,TRBD1,TRBV6-1,CASRTTGTSGANVLTF
TRBJ2-7,NA,NA,TRBV5-1,CASSLNTGFYNHYEQYF
TRBJ2-5,few,TRBD1,TRBV3-1,CASSQDRGTDQETQYF
TRBJ2-3,few,NA,TRBV20-1,CSASNVPSTDTQYF